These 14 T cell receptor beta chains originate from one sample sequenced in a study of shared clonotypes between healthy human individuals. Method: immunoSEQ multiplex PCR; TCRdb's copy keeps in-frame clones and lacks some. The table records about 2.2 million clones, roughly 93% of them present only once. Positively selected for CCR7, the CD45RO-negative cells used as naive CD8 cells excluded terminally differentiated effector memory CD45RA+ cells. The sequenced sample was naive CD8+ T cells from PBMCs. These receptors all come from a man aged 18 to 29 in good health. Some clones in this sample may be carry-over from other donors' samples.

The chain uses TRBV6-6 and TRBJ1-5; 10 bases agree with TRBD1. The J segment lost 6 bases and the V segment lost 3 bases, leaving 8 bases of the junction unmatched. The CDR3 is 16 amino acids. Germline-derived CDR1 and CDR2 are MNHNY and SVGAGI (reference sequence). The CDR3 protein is CASSYPGTGVFQPQHF. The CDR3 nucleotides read TGTGCCAGCAGTTATCCCGGGACAGGGGTTTTTCAGCCCCAGCATTTT.

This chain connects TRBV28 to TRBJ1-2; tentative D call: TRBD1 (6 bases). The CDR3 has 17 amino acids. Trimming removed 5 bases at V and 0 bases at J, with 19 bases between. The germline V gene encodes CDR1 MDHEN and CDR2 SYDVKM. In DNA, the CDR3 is TGTGCCAGCAGTGCGAGGGGGGGGCTCAGCGCTAACTATGGCTACACCTTC. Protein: CASSARGGLSANYGYTF.

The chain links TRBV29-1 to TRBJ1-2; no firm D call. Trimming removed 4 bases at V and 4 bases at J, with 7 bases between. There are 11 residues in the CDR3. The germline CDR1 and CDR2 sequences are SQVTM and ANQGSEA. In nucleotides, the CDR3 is TGCAGCGTTGCGGTAATCTATGGCTACACCTTC. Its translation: CSVAVIYGYTF.

In nucleotides, the CDR3 is TGTGCCAGCAGTTTTCTAGGACCGTTAAGGAGCGAGCAGTACTTC. It translates to CASSFLGPLRSEQYF. This rearrangement joins TRBV27 to TRBJ2-7; D ambiguous. The germline V and J ends were trimmed by 3 bases and 6 bases, with 18 bases remaining between them. The CDR3 loop spans 15 amino acids. Germline assignment: CDR1 MNHEY and CDR2 SMNVEV (reference sequence).

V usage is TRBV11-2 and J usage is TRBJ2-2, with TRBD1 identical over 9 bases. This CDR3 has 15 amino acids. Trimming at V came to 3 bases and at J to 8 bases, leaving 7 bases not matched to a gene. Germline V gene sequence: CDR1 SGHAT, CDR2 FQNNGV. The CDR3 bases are TGTGCCAGCAGCTTGTGGGACAGGGTGTCGGGGGAGCTGTTTTTT. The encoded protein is CASSLWDRVSGELFF.

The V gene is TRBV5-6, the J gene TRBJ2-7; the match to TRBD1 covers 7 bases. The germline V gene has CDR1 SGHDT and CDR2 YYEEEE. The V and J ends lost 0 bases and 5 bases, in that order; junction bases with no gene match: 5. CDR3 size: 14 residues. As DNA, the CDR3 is TGTGCCAGCAGCTTGGTAGACAGGGAGCACGAGCAGTACTTC. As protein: CASSLVDREHEQYF.

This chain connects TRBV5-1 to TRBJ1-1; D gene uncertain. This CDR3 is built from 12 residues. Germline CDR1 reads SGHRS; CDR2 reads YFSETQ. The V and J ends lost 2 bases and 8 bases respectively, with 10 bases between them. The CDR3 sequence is CASSLHPLEAFF. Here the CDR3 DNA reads TGCGCCAGCAGCTTACACCCTTTGGAAGCTTTCTTT.

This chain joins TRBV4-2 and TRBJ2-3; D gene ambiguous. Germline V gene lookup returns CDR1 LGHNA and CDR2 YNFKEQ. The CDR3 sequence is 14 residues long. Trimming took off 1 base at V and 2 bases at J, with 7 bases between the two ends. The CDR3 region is CASSQAGYTDTQYF. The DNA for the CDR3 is TGTGCCAGCAGCCAAGCCGGGTACACAGATACGCAGTATTTT.

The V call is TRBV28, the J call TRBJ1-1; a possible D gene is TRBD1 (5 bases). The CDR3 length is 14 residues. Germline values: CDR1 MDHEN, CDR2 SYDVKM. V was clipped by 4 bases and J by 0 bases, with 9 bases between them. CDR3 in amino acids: CASSWGRLNTEAFF. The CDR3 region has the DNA TGTGCCAGCAGTTGGGGACGGTTGAACACTGAAGCTTTCTTT.

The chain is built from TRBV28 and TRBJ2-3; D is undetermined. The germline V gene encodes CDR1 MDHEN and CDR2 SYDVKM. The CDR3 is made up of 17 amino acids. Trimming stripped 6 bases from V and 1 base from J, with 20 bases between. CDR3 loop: CASRLTARESGTDTQYF. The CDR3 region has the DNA TGTGCCAGCAGGTTAACTGCTCGAGAGTCCGGCACAGATACGCAGTATTTT.

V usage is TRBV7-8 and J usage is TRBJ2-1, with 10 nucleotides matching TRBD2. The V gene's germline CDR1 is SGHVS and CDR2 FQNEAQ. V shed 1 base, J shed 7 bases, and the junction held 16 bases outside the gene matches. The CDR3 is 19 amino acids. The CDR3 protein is CASSLVALGQLAGQNEQFF. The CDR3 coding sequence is TGTGCCAGCAGCTTAGTGGCTCTTGGGCAACTAGCGGGACAGAATGAGCAGTTCTTC.

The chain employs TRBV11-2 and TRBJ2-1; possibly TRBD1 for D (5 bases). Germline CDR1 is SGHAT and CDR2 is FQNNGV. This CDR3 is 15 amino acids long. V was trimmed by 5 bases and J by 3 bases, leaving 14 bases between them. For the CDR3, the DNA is TGTGCCAGCAGCCCACGCCCCCAGGGCTACAATGAGCAGTTCTTC. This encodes CASSPRPQGYNEQFF.

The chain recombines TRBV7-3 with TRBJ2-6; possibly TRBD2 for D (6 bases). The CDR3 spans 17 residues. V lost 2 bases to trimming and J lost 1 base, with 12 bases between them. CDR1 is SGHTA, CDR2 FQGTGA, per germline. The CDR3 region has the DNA TGTGCCAGCAGCTTACTTGCGGGACCGTCTGGGGCCAACGTCCTGACTTTC. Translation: CASSLLAGPSGANVLTF.

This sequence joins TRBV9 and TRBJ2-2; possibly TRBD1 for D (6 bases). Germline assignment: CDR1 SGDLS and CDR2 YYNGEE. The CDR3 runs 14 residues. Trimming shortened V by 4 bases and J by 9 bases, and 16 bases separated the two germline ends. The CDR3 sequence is CASSPDRSRRELFF. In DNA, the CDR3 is TGTGCCAGCAGCCCAGACAGGAGTCGCCGGGAGCTGTTTTTT.